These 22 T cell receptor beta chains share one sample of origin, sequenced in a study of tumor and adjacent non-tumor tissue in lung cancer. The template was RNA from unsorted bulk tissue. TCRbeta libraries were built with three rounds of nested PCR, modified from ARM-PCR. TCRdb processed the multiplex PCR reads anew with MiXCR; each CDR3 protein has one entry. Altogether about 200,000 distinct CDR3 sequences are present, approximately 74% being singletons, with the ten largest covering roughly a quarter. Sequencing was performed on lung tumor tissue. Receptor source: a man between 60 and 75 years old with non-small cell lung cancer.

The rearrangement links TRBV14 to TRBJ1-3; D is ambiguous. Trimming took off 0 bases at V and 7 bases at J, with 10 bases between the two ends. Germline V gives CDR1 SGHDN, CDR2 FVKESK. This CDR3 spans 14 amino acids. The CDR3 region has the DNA TGTGCCAGCAGCCAAGATTCGGGGTTCAACACCATATATTTT. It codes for CASSQDSGFNTIYF.

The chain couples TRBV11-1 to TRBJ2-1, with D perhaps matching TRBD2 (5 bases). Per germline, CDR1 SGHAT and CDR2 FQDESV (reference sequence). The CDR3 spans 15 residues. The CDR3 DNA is TGTGTCAGGAGCACCGACTACAACTCCTACAATGAGCAGTTCTTC. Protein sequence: CVRSTDYNSYNEQFF.

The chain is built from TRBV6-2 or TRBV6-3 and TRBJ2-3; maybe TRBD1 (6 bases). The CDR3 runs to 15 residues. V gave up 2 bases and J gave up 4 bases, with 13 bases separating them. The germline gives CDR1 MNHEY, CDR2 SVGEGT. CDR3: CASSYSGEGADTQYF. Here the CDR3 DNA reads TGTGCCAGCAGTTACAGCGGAGAGGGGGCAGATACGCAGTATTTT.

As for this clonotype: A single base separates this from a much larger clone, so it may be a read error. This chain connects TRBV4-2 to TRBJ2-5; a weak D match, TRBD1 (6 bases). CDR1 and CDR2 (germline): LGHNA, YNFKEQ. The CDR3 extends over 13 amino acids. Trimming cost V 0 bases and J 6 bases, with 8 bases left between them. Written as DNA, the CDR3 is TGTGCCAGCAGCCAAGATACAGGGAAGACCCAGTACTTC. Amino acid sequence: CASSQDTGKTQYF.

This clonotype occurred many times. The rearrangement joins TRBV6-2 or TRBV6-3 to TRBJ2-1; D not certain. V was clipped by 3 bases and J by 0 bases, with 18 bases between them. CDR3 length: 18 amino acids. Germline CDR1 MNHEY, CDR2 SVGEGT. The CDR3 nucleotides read TGTGCCAGCAGTTATATCCGGAGTGATTTTAGCTCCTACAATGAGCAGTTCTTC. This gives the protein CASSYIRSDFSSYNEQFF.

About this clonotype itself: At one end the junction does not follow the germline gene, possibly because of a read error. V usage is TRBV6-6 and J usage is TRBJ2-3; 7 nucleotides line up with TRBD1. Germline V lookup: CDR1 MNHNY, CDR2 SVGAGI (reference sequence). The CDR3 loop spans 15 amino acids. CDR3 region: CVSSETGTVADTQYF. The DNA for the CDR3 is TGTGTCAGCAGTGAAACGGGGACAGTAGCAGATACGCAGTATTTT.

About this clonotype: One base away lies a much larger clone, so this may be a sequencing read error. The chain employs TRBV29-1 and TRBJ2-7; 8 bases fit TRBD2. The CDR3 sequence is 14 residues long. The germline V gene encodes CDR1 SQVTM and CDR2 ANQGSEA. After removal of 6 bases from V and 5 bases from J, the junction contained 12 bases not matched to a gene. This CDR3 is CSVGITGGPNEQYF. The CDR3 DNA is TGCAGCGTCGGCATAACGGGAGGGCCCAACGAGCAGTACTTC.

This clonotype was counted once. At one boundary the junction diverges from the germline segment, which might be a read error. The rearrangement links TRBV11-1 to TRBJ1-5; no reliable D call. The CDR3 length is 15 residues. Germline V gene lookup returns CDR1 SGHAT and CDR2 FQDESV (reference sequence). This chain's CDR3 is CAGSPDGSSNQPQHF. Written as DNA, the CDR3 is TGTGCCGGCAGCCCCGATGGAAGTAGCAATCAGCCCCAGCATTTT.

The CDR3, as DNA: TGTGCCAGCAAAAGGGACAGGGATACCGGGGAGCTGTTTTTT. It translates to CASKRDRDTGELFF. The chain carries TRBV6-5 and TRBJ2-2, with TRBD1 matching 9 bases. CDR1 and CDR2 (germline): MNHEY, SVGAGI. The CDR3 totals 14 residues. The trim removed 7 bases at V and 5 bases at J, leaving 5 bases unmatched.

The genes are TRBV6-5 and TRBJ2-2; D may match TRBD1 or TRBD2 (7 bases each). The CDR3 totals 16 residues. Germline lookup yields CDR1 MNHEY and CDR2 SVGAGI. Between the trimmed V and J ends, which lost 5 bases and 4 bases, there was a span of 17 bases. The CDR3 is CASSPHQGGSTGELFF. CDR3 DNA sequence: TGTGCCAGCAGTCCGCACCAGGGGGGGAGCACCGGGGAGCTGTTTTTT.

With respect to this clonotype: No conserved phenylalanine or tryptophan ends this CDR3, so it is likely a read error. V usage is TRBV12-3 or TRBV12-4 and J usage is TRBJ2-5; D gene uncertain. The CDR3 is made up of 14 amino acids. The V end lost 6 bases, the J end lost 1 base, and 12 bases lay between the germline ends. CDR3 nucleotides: TGTGCCAGCAGCTACAGCAAGAGCCAAGAGACCCAGTACATC. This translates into CASSYSKSQETQYI.

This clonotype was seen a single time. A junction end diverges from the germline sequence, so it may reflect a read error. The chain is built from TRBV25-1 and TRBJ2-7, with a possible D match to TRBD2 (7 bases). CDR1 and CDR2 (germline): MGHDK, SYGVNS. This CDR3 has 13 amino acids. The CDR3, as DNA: TGTGCCAGTTGTGGGGGGGCAAGACTAGAGCATTACTTC. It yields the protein CASCGGARLEHYF.

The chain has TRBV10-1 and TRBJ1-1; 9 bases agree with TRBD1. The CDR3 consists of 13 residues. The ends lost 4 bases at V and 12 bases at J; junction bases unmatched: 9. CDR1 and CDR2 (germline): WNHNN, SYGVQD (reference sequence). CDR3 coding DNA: TGCGCCAGCAGTGTTGGACAGGGGAGGAGATCTTTCTTT. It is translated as CASSVGQGRRSFF.

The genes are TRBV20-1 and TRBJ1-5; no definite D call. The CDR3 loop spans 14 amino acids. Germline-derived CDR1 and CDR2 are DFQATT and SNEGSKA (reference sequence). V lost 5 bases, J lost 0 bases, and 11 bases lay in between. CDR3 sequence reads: CSAHRSDSNQPQHF. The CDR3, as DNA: TGCAGTGCTCATAGAAGCGATAGCAATCAGCCCCAGCATTTT.

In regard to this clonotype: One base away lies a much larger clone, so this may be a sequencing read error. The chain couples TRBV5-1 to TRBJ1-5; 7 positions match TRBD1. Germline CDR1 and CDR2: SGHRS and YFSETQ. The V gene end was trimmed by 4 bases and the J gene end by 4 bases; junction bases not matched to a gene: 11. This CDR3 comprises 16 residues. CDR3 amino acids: CASSLSRGGENQPQHF. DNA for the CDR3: TGCGCCAGCAGCCTCTCTAGAGGGGGCGAAAATCAGCCCCAGCATTTT. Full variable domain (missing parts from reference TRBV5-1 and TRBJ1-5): KAGVTQTPRYLIKTRGQQVTLSCSPISGHRSVSWYQQTPGQGLQFLFEYFSETQRNKGNFPGRFSGRQFSNSRSEMNVSTLELGDSALYLCASSLSRGGENQPQHFGDGTRLSIL.

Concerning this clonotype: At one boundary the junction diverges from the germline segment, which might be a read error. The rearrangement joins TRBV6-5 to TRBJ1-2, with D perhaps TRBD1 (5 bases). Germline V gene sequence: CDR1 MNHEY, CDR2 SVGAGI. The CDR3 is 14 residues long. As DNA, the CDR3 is TGTGCCAGCAGTTACGTTCCAGGGAGAGGTGGCTACATCTTC. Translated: CASSYVPGRGGYIF.

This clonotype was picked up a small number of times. CDR3 sequence reads: CASSLDETVTYEQYF. In nucleotides, the CDR3 is TGTGCCAGCAGCTTAGATGAGACTGTTACCTACGAGCAGTACTTC. J is TRBJ2-7 and V is TRBV7-9; no definite D call. Germline V lookup: CDR1 SEHNR, CDR2 FQNEAQ (reference sequence). Trimming took off 1 base at V and 2 bases at J, with 12 bases between the two ends. The CDR3 sequence is 15 residues long.

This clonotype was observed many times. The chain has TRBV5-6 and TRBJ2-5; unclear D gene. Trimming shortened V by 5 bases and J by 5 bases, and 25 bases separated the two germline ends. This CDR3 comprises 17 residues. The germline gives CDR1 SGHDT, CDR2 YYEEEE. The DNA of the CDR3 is TGTGCCAGCAGATCCGAAGCAGGCAGTAGAATTGTGGAGACCCAGTACTTC. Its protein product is CASRSEAGSRIVETQYF. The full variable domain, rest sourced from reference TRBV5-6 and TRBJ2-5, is DAGVTQSPTHLIKTRGQQVTLRCSPKSGHDTVSWYQQALGQGPQFIFQYYEEEERQRGNFPDRFSGHQFPNYSSELNVNALLLGDSALYLCASRSEAGSRIVETQYFGPGTRLLVL.

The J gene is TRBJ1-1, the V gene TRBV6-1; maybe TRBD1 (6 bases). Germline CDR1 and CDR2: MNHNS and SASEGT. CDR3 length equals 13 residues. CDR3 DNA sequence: TGTACCACGATAGGGACAATAACCCTTCGGGCTTTCTTT. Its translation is CTTIGTITLRAFF.

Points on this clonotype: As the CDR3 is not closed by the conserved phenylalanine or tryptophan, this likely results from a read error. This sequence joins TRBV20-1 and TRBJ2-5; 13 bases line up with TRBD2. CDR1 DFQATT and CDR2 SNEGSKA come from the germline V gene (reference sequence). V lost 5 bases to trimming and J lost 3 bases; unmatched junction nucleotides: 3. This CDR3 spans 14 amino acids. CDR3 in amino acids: CSAALAGGEETQYL. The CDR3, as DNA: TGCAGTGCTGCACTAGCGGGGGGGGAAGAGACCCAGTACCTC.

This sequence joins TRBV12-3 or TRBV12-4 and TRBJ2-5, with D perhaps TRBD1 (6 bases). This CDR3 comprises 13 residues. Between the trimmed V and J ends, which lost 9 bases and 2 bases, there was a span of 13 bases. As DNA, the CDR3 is TGTGCCAGGAGTCTGGGACAACAAGAGACCCAGTACTTC. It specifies CARSLGQQETQYF.

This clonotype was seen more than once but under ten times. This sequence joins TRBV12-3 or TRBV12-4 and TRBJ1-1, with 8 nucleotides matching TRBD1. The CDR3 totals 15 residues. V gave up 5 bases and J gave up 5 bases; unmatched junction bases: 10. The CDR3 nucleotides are TGTGCCAGCAGTATGGGGCAGGGGGCGAATACTGAAGCTTTCTTT. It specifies CASSMGQGANTEAFF.